This TCR beta chain was found in a study of T-cell reconstitution after alpha-beta-depleted transplantation in children. As it was prepared, the TCRbeta library received unique molecular identifiers. MiXCR, run by TCRdb on the PCR reads, gives a single entry per CDR3 protein. Of just under 550,000 distinct CDR3 sequences in the sample, about a sixth were seen once. V lost 5 bases to trimming and J lost 0 bases, with 13 bases between them. The CDR3 totals 15 residues. Germline V gene lookup returns CDR1 SGHVS and CDR2 FNYEAQ. This chain joins TRBV7-6 and TRBJ1-1, with D possibly matching TRBD1 (6 bases). The sequence was collected from a human donor who donated a stem cell graft to a child with acute lymphoblastic leukemia. The specimen was PBMCs from the stem cell graft donor, collected from the stem cell graft. The CDR3 protein is CASSAGGVMNTEAFF. CDR3 DNA sequence: TGTGCCAGCAGCGCGGGGGGCGTAATGAACACTGAAGCTTTCTTT.